This entry is about one T cell receptor beta chain. The data belong to a study of OX40 agonist ivuxolimab in advanced cancers. Libraries were prepared by immunoSEQ multiplex PCR; TCRdb keeps only in-frame clonotypes and omits some of them. The data contain roughly 70,000 clones, around 88% of them singletons. Trimming left V 2 bases short and J 3 bases short, with 11 bases between. Germline V gene data show CDR1 as PRHDT and CDR2 as FYEKMQ (reference sequence). This CDR3 comprises 15 residues. The sequenced sample was CD4+ or CD8+ T cells sorted from blood, obtained in a trial of the OX40 agonist ivuxolimab. The V call is TRBV13, the J call TRBJ2-4, with D possibly matching TRBD2 (6 bases). The TCR originated in an adult with an advanced solid tumor such as melanoma, head and neck, liver or kidney cancer. This chain's CDR3 is CASSLRLGSKNIQYF. In nucleotides, the CDR3 is TGTGCCAGCAGCTTAAGACTAGGGAGCAAAAACATTCAGTACTTC. Looking up the rest from reference TRBV13 and TRBJ2-4 gives the full variable domain: AAGVIQSPRHLIKEKRETATLKCYPIPRHDTVYWYQQGPGQDPQFLISFYEKMQSDKGSIPDRFSAQQFSDYHSELNMSSLELGDSALYFCASSLRLGSKNIQYFGAGTRLSVL.